What follows are 15 T cell receptor beta chains derived from one specimen sequenced in a study of vaccination effects on CD4 cells after COVID-19. The antigens of these receptors remain unknown. Sequenced by immunoSEQ multiplex PCR; TCRdb stores in-frame clones only, minus some. The profile shows tens of thousands of clones, about 73% of them singletons. In the ViraFEST assay, antigen-specific CD4+ clonotypes were identified by expansion after peptide-pool stimulation. Researchers isolated CD4+ T cells once approximately eleven days of culture had elapsed. It was between March and December 2020 that the person had a SARS-CoV-2 infection confirmed by PCR. Sample: CD4+ T cells from PBMCs cultured with HCoV-NL63 spike peptides, taken before COVID-19 vaccination. These receptor sequences come from a human donor who had a prior SARS-CoV-2 infection.

This chain links TRBV30 with TRBJ2-5; 7 nucleotides line up with TRBD1. The V and J ends lost 0 bases and 1 base, in that order; junction bases with no gene match: 11. Germline CDR1 is GTSNPN and CDR2 is SVGIG (reference sequence). The CDR3 consists of 17 residues. CDR3 in DNA: TGTGCCTGGAGTGTATTTGGTGGCAGGGGGTTCCAAGAGACCCAGTACTTC. This encodes CAWSVFGGRGFQETQYF. The whole variable domain, filled in from reference TRBV30 and TRBJ2-5, reads SQTIHQWPATLVQPVGSPLSLECTVEGTSNPNLYWYRQAAGRGLQLLFYSVGIGQISSEVPQNLSASRPQDRQFILSSKKLLLSDSGFYLCAWSVFGGRGFQETQYFGPGTRLLVL.

V gene TRBV5-6 combines with J gene TRBJ2-7; D unclear. V was shortened by 3 bases and J by 6 bases, with 7 bases between the two germline ends. CDR1 is SGHDT, CDR2 YYEEEE, per germline. CDR3 length: 11 amino acids. CDR3 sequence reads: CASSSLLEQYF. The CDR3 region has the DNA TGTGCCAGCAGCTCTCTCCTCGAGCAGTACTTC.

This clone was detected only a few times. This sequence joins TRBV5-1 and TRBJ2-7, with 11 bases that match TRBD1. V gave up 2 bases and J gave up 7 bases; unmatched junction bases: 8. CDR3 length: 15 residues. Germline lookup yields CDR1 SGHRS and CDR2 YFSETQ. This CDR3 reads CASSFVGQGAGEQYF. In DNA, the CDR3 is TGCGCCAGCAGCTTCGTAGGACAGGGGGCGGGGGAGCAGTACTTC.

V gene TRBV6-5 combines with J gene TRBJ2-7; D is possibly TRBD2 (6 bases). Trimming took 5 bases from V and 3 from J, leaving 11 bases between them. This CDR3 has 13 amino acids. Germline assignment: CDR1 MNHEY and CDR2 SVGAGI. The CDR3 region has the DNA TGTGCCAGCAGTCGGGCGGGGTTCTACGAGCAGTACTTC. Translating gives CASSRAGFYEQYF.

This clone occurred a few times. V is TRBV5-1 and J is TRBJ2-2; a weak D match, TRBD1 (5 bases). Trimming pared 4 bases from V and 3 bases from J, leaving 16 bases between. The CDR3 has 16 amino acids. From germline, CDR1 is SGHRS and CDR2 YFSETQ. CDR3 amino acids: CASSASSGSDTGELFF. Written as DNA, the CDR3 is TGCGCCAGCAGCGCCTCTTCAGGGTCGGACACCGGGGAGCTGTTTTTT.

The chain combines TRBV9 with TRBJ2-5; 8 nucleotides align to TRBD2. Germline assignment: CDR1 SGDLS and CDR2 YYNGEE. After removal of 3 bases from V and 4 bases from J, the junction contained 5 bases not matched to a gene. The CDR3 totals 14 residues. The CDR3 here is CASSATSAGETQYF. The DNA for the CDR3 is TGTGCCAGCAGCGCGACTAGCGCGGGAGAGACCCAGTACTTC.

The V call is TRBV19, the J call TRBJ1-1; 8 positions match TRBD1. Losses at the gene ends were 8 bases for V and 3 bases for J; bases not matched to a gene: 5. The CDR3 spans 13 residues. Looked up from germline, CDR1 is LNHDA and CDR2 is SQIVND (reference sequence). Here the CDR3 reads CASRTGWDTEAFF. In nucleotides, the CDR3 is TGTGCCAGTCGGACAGGGTGGGACACTGAAGCTTTCTTT. Based on the CDR3 plus reference TRBV19 and TRBJ1-1, the full variable domain is DGGITQSPKYLFRKEGQNVTLSCEQNLNHDAMYWYRQDPGQGLRLIYYSQIVNDFQKGDIAEGYSVSREKKESFPLTVTSAQKNPTAFYLCASRTGWDTEAFFGQGTRLTVV.

This chain uses TRBV6-1 with TRBJ2-6; no firm D call. The V end was cut by 3 bases, the J end by 0 bases, with 6 bases between. Germline CDR1 MNHNS, CDR2 SASEGT. This CDR3 contains 15 residues. CDR3: CASSEFSSGANVLTF. The CDR3 DNA sequence: TGTGCCAGCAGTGAGTTTAGCTCTGGGGCCAACGTCCTGACTTTC.

V usage is TRBV5-5 and J usage is TRBJ2-5; possible D gene TRBD1, 6 bases. Looked up from germline, CDR1 is SGHKS and CDR2 is YYEKEE (reference sequence). V lost 2 bases to trimming and J lost 5 bases, with 10 bases between them. The CDR3 sequence is 13 residues long. The CDR3 nucleotides are TGTGCCAGCAGCTTCCCAGGGGAGGAGACCCAGTACTTC. Translated, it gives CASSFPGEETQYF.

The chain carries TRBV18 and TRBJ1-1, with unresolved D. This CDR3 is built from 15 residues. The V end was cut by 3 bases, the J end by 0 bases, with 11 bases between. Germline CDR1 KGHSH, CDR2 LQKENI. The CDR3 region has the DNA TGTGCCAGCTCACCGAGTTTGAGGTTGAACACTGAAGCTTTCTTT. Encoded protein: CASSPSLRLNTEAFF.

The rearrangement joins TRBV19 to TRBJ1-1; 7 bases are shared with TRBD1. Per germline, CDR1 LNHDA and CDR2 SQIVND (reference sequence). J lost 3 bases, V lost 10 bases, and 11 bases had no gene match. This CDR3 has 14 amino acids. The CDR3 nucleotides are TGTGCCAATCCGGGACAGAGCAGGGACACTGAAGCTTTCTTT. This sequence encodes CANPGQSRDTEAFF.

The V call is TRBV3-1 (or the pseudogene TRBV3-2), the J call TRBJ2-7; 9 bases agree with TRBD1. The ends lost 5 bases at V and 5 bases at J; junction bases unmatched: 7. This CDR3 comprises 14 residues. Germline values: CDR1 LGHDT, CDR2 YNNKEL (reference sequence). CDR3 sequence reads: CASSSTDRGNEQYF. CDR3 in DNA: TGTGCCAGCAGCTCCACTGACAGGGGGAACGAGCAGTACTTC.

The V call is TRBV11-3, the J call TRBJ1-1, with D perhaps TRBD1 (6 bases). The V gene's germline CDR1 is SGHNT and CDR2 YENEEA. The V end lost 5 bases, the J end lost 4 bases, and 23 bases lay between the germline ends. The CDR3 contains 17 residues. The chain's CDR3 is CASSPGRGSTRGTEAFF. The CDR3 nucleotides are TGTGCCAGCAGCCCCGGAAGGGGGAGCACCCGGGGCACTGAAGCTTTCTTT.

V and J are TRBV14 and TRBJ1-2; D unclear. Per the germline V gene, CDR1 is SGHDN and CDR2 is FVKESK. The length of the CDR3 is 16 residues. The V end lost 0 bases, the J end lost 5 bases, and 16 bases lay between the germline ends. CDR3 in amino acids: CASSQEVTSTGYGYTF. In DNA form, the CDR3 reads TGTGCCAGCAGCCAAGAAGTAACCTCGACGGGGTATGGCTACACCTTC.

This chain uses TRBV5-6 with TRBJ2-3; no definite D call. Trimming shortened V by 4 bases and J by 2 bases, and 14 bases separated the two germline ends. Per germline, CDR1 SGHDT and CDR2 YYEEEE. The CDR3 has 15 residues. The CDR3, as DNA: TGTGCCAGCAGCGGGCTCGAGAAGCCCACAGATACGCAGTATTTT. It codes for CASSGLEKPTDTQYF.